These 8 T cell receptor beta chains share one sample of origin, sequenced in a study of blood T cell repertoires in COVID-19. Using immunoSEQ multiplex PCR, the repertoire was profiled, and TCRdb retains in-frame clones only, with some absent. The sample contains about 210,000 clones, approximately 80% of which appear only once. Sequencing was carried out using peripheral blood. These receptors all come from a man aged 60 to 75 with acute or convalescent COVID-19.

This clone was detected only a few times. The rearrangement joins TRBV12-3 or TRBV12-4 to TRBJ2-3; TRBD1 agrees at 8 bases. With V trimmed by 5 bases and J by 7 bases, 2 bases remained unmatched. The CDR3 runs 12 residues. In DNA form, the CDR3 reads TGTGCCAGCAGTGGACAGGGAAATACGCAGTATTTT. Translating gives CASSGQGNTQYF.

This chain joins TRBV6-5 and TRBJ2-1; TRBD2 aligns across 7 bases. Germline V gives CDR1 MNHEY, CDR2 SVGAGI. The CDR3 runs 14 residues. After removal of 6 bases from V and 1 base from J, the junction contained 3 bases not matched to a gene. The CDR3 bases are TGTGCCAGCAGCCCAGCGGGGTCCTACAATGAGCAGTTCTTC. It is translated as CASSPAGSYNEQFF.

CDR3 in amino acids: CASSRRAGNNEQFF. In DNA form, the CDR3 reads TGTGCCAGCAGTCGCCGGGCAGGGAACAATGAGCAGTTCTTC. The V gene is TRBV6-2 or TRBV6-3, the J gene TRBJ2-1; weak D call: TRBD1 (5 bases). This CDR3 has 14 amino acids. V shed 5 bases and J shed 5 bases, with 13 bases lying between them. In germline, CDR1 is MNHEY, CDR2 SVGEGT.

The CDR3 DNA reads TGTGCCAGCAGCTACCTGCCCCCCCAGGCGACTAACTATGGCTACACCTTC. Amino acid sequence: CASSYLPPQATNYGYTF. The chain is built from TRBV27 and TRBJ1-2; D remains ambiguous. CDR3 length: 17 amino acids. Trimming left V 6 bases short and J 0 bases short, with 20 bases between. Germline CDR1 reads MNHEY; CDR2 reads SMNVEV (reference sequence).

V gene TRBV6-4 combines with J gene TRBJ1-5; 9 bases map to TRBD1. CDR1 is MRHNA and CDR2 is SNTAGT in the germline V gene. Trimming removed 0 bases from V and 7 bases from J; junction bases left unmatched: 4. The CDR3 has 15 amino acids. The CDR3 protein is CASSDSGQGRQPQHF. CDR3 DNA: TGTGCCAGCAGTGACTCAGGACAGGGGCGGCAGCCCCAGCATTTT.

CDR3 protein: CASSLGSGGAGAQYF. The CDR3 region has the DNA TGTGCCAGCAGCTTAGGGAGCGGGGGGGCCGGCGCGCAGTATTTT. V is TRBV11-2 and J is TRBJ2-3; 10 nucleotides agree with TRBD2. V trimming: 1 base; J trimming: 10 bases; junction bases outside the gene matches: 8. Looked up from germline, CDR1 is SGHAT and CDR2 is FQNNGV. This CDR3 has 15 amino acids.

Turning to this clone: Other DNA variants within this sample encode the same CDR3. The J gene is TRBJ2-3, the V gene TRBV10-1; D unresolved. Per the germline V gene, CDR1 is WNHNN and CDR2 is SYGVQD (reference sequence). The V and J ends lost 4 bases and 1 base respectively, with 6 bases between them. The CDR3 covers 13 residues. Here the CDR3 reads CASSVSGTDTQYF. The CDR3 DNA is TGCGCCAGCAGTGTGAGTGGCACAGATACGCAGTATTTT.

This clone appeared a single time. V usage is TRBV14 and J usage is TRBJ1-1; D ambiguous. Trimming shortened V by 1 base and J by 7 bases, and 13 bases separated the two germline ends. Germline V CDR1 and CDR2: SGHDN, FVKESK. The CDR3 has 14 residues. Here the CDR3 DNA reads TGTGCCAGCAGCCAAGGACTACCGGGGAGTGAAGCTTTCTTT. Protein sequence: CASSQGLPGSEAFF.